Here is one T cell receptor (beta chain) with its context. Its antigen target is currently unknown. No quality values exist for individual bases; no much larger clone is one base distant. This entry belongs to a study of T cell responses to AZD1222 COVID-19 vaccine listed by TCRdb under 2021. Study-wide context: A total of 240 or so trial participants underwent TCR sequencing, of whom under 220 had received two doses of AZD1222 and around 25 had received two doses of the MenACWY control vaccine. Enrollment into the trials was organized by age into subgroups of 18-55, 56-69 and 70-plus years, and those subgroups contained approximately 160, 26 and 62 TCR-sequenced participants, respectively. Broader findings and caveats from the paper: The 56-69-year group was small, and its depth increase did not reach significance, likely because of low power. Reportedly, close to half of the unique spike-specific TCRs recognized epitopes lying outside the regions that are mutated in the B.1.351 and B.1.1.7 variants. Vaccine-associated CD4 TCRs spanned the whole spike protein, with dominant responses in regions 160-218 and 743-854. Participants were mostly white British, with more females than males. The authors suggested clonal diversity may have been underestimated. A significant rise in spike-specific TCR breadth and depth was observed after two AZD1222 doses relative to day 0 and relative to MenACWY recipients. Conclusions about previously exposed vaccinees are limited, since just a handful of AZD1222 recipients were seropositive for SARS-CoV-2 at baseline. Because no day 14 peak-response samples were available, repertoires were characterized only after the peak T cell response.

Sample time point, as interpreted from the label and publication: about 28 days (+/-7) after the second vaccine dose. The treatment or condition tag for this specimen amounts to: meningococcal conjugate vaccine given as trial control. Vaccinee samples were obtained from the UK trials COV001 and COV002, which included a single-blind randomized controlled phase 2/3 trial of AZD1222 (ChAdOx1 nCoV-19) in healthy adults. For TCRbeta chain sequencing, PBMC samples from trial participants were taken at day 0 and at day 28 after the second dose. The CDR3 regions of human TCRbeta chains were analyzed by immunosequencing. The paper's data handling went like this. TCRs in the repertoires were matched against a reference library of SARS-CoV-2-specific TCRs that had been generated with the MIRA antigen-specificity platform. Breadth was defined as the fraction of unique TCRs that were SARS-CoV-2-associated. Depth was defined as the fraction of total T cells that were SARS-CoV-2-associated. Using the MIRA data, every spike-specific TCR was mapped to the spike region that the TCR reacted to and assigned to either a CD4 or a CD8 class. Log10-transformed breadth and depth values were compared by one-way ANOVA with Sidak's multiple comparisons tests. TCRdb took this table from immuneACCESS and kept in-frame rearrangements with V and J called. Such tables lack part of the clones; where checked against another copy, unresolved V genes explain under half of the gap, and the rest is unexplained. The V and J calls and the clone size are those of that table, but D and trimming were determined from the DNA. This sample comprises roughly 200,000 clones, roughly nine tenths of them detected only once. Together, the top ten hold around 3.6% of the sample.

The material sequenced was peripheral blood, taken 28 days after the second dose of the MenACWY control vaccine. The TCR comes from an adult who received the MenACWY meningococcal vaccine as a control.

The CDR3 in this case is CASSQDGRTGLYGYTF. The sequence in DNA is TGTGCCAGCAGCCAAGATGGGCGGACAGGGCTTTATGGCTACACCTTC. The V gene is TRBV4-2 and the J gene is TRBJ1-2; 8 junctional bases match TRBD1. In the germline V gene, CDR1 corresponds to LGHNA and CDR2 to YNFKEQ. The CDR3 contains 16 residues, cysteine and phenylalanine counted. Only CDR3 DNA is held: 48 bases, read in frame from base 1. At the junction V is shortened by 0 bases and J by 5 bases; bases outside the gene matches: 8.